The rows below give T cell receptor beta chains drawn from one sample of a study of cytomegalovirus exposure and HLA in healthy donors. Profiled with immunoSEQ multiplex PCR; TCRdb holds only in-frame clones, not every one. The sample has about 100,000 clones; about 70% are singletons. Sequences were obtained from PBMCs. All receptors come from a woman in her 70s in good health and CMV-seropositive. Both conserved end residues are part of each CDR3. The D gene is left open where the match is weak. The size field is filled for only some rows; it gives once, few, many or a size class.

TRBV28	TRBJ2-3	NA	NA	13	TGTGCCAGCCTGGTCCAGGGAACAGATACGCAGTATTTT	CASLVQGTDTQYF
TRBV28	TRBJ1-2	NA	NA	12	TGTGCCAGCAGCCCCGCAGACTATGGCTACACCTTC	CASSPADYGYTF
TRBV9	TRBJ1-3	NA	NA	15	TGTGCCAGCAGCAAAGCCACGAGCTCTGGAAACACCATATATTTT	CASSKATSSGNTIYF
TRBV27	TRBJ1-1	NA	TRBD1	15	TGTGCCAGCAGGTCTGCCGGGACAGCCAACACTGAAGCTTTCTTT	CASRSAGTANTEAFF
TRBV7-3	TRBJ2-3	NA	TRBD2	17	TGTGCCAGCAGCTTCACGGGACTACCGGGTGGCACAGATACGCAGTATTTT	CASSFTGLPGGTDTQYF
TRBV9	TRBJ2-3	NA	NA	14	TGTGCCAGCAGCGTAGACGGGAGTTGGGATACGCAGTATTTT	CASSVDGSWDTQYF
TRBV14	TRBJ2-7	NA	TRBD1	15	TGTGCCAGCAGACTGACCGGGACAGGGGGGTACGAGCAGTACTTC	CASRLTGTGGYEQYF
TRBV7-6	TRBJ1-4	few	NA	13	TGTGCCAGCAGCCCCCGGGGGAGCGAAAAACTGTTTTTT	CASSPRGSEKLFF
TRBV5-1	TRBJ1-2	NA	TRBD1	13	TGCGCCAGCAGGGTAGGGGGCGACTATGGCCACACCTTC	CASRVGGDYGHTF
TRBV19	TRBJ1-5	NA	TRBD1	17	TGTGCCAGTAGTGTAGGGACAGGGAAGATCAGCAATCAGCCCCAGCATTTT	CASSVGTGKISNQPQHF
TRBV9	TRBJ2-1	few	TRBD1	15	TGTGCCAGCAGCCAGATGACAGGGACCTACAATGAGCAGTTCTTC	CASSQMTGTYNEQFF
TRBV28	TRBJ1-4	NA	NA	15	TGTGCCAGCAGTTTAACTGGGGCGACTAATGAAAAACTGTTTTTT	CASSLTGATNEKLFF
TRBV7-9	TRBJ2-5	NA	NA	14	TGTGCCAGCAGCTTAGCGCGGAGTCATGAGACCCAGTACTTC	CASSLARSHETQYF
TRBV28	TRBJ2-3	once	NA	13	TGTGCCAGCAGGCAGCAAGGGGTAGATACGCAGTATTTT	CASRQQGVDTQYF
TRBV18	TRBJ1-2	NA	TRBD1	13	TGTGCCAGCTCACCGCAGGGGACAGCTGGCTACACCTTC	CASSPQGTAGYTF
TRBV6-5	TRBJ2-7	few	NA	12	TGTGCCAGCAGTCCCGGGGCCTACGAGCAGTACTTC	CASSPGAYEQYF
TRBV11-2	TRBJ2-7	NA	NA	15	TGTGCCAGCAGCTTAGTGCCAGGGAATACCTACGAGCAGTACTTC	CASSLVPGNTYEQYF
TRBV30	TRBJ1-1	few	NA	13	TGTGCCTGGAGTGTAAAATTTGGCAGGGAAGCTTTCTTT	CAWSVKFGREAFF
TRBV7-9	TRBJ2-7	NA	TRBD2	18	TGTGCCAGCAGCTTATTTACAGCGGGAGGGCCGTGGGGAGACGAGCAGTACTTC	CASSLFTAGGPWGDEQYF
TRBV28	TRBJ1-2	NA	NA	15	TGTGCCAGCAGTTTACAGGGAAAGTCTAACTATGGCTACACCTTC	CASSLQGKSNYGYTF
TRBV28	TRBJ2-7	NA	NA	11	TGTGCCAGCAGCCAATACTCCAAGCAGTACTTC	CASSQYSKQYF
TRBV28	TRBJ1-1	NA	NA	13	TGTGCCAGCAGTTTTCAGGTTACCGCCGTGGCTTTCTTT	CASSFQVTAVAFF
TRBV5-1	TRBJ2-5	NA	TRBD1	16	TGCGCCAGCAGCTTGTCGTTCCAGGGGGCGAGGGAGACCCAGTACTTC	CASSLSFQGARETQYF
TRBV5-1	TRBJ2-1	NA	TRBD1	15	TGCGCCAGCAGCCACGGGACAGGGGCCCACAATGAGCAGTTCTTC	CASSHGTGAHNEQFF
TRBV27	TRBJ2-7	NA	NA	16	TGTGCCAGCAGTGCCGGACTGCGGCTGGGAGGCTACGAGCAGTACTTC	CASSAGLRLGGYEQYF
TRBV28	TRBJ2-5	NA	TRBD1	17	TGTGCCAGCAGTCCGAGACAGGGAATCCTCCTACAAGAGACCCAGTACTTC	CASSPRQGILLQETQYF
TRBV5-4	TRBJ2-7	NA	TRBD1	17	TGTGCCAGCAGCTTGGCCAGGGGACAGGGGCCCCCCTACGAGCAGTACTTC	CASSLARGQGPPYEQYF
TRBV6-5	TRBJ2-1	NA	NA	15	TGTGCCAGCAGTTACGTGGGGAGCTCCTACAATGAGCAGTTCTTC	CASSYVGSSYNEQFF
TRBV11-2	TRBJ1-2	NA	NA	13	TGTGCCAGCAGCCCCCGCTCAGGGTATGGCTACACCTTC	CASSPRSGYGYTF
TRBV7-9	TRBJ1-3	few	TRBD1	18	TGTGCCAGCAGCTACGGACAGGGGCCCCCTCGCTCTGGAAACACCATATATTTT	CASSYGQGPPRSGNTIYF
TRBV5-6	TRBJ2-1	NA	TRBD2	16	TGTGCCAGCAGCTGGAACCCTAGCGGGGTGAGGTATGAGCAGTTCTTC	CASSWNPSGVRYEQFF
TRBV27	TRBJ2-7	NA	NA	15	TGTGCCAGCAGGAGCAGGGGAGTCGGCTCCTACGAGCAGTACTTC	CASRSRGVGSYEQYF
TRBV6-6	TRBJ1-2	NA	TRBD1	14	TGTGCCAGCAGGCCGACAGGGAAGGAGGATGGCTACACCTTC	CASRPTGKEDGYTF
TRBV27	TRBJ1-1	NA	NA	13	TGTGCCAGCAGTACGGAGGTAAACACTGAAGCTTTCTTT	CASSTEVNTEAFF
TRBV7-9	TRBJ1-3	NA	TRBD1	14	TGTGCCAGCAGCTTGGACAGGGGTGGAAACACCATATATTTT	CASSLDRGGNTIYF
TRBV27	TRBJ2-1	NA	NA	17	TGTGCCAGCAGTTTAGTGGTCACCCTGAGCTCCTACAATGAGCAGTTCTTC	CASSLVVTLSSYNEQFF
TRBV5-6	TRBJ2-5	few	NA	17	TGTGCCAGCAGCTTGGACAGGGGGGGGGCTTGGCAAGAGACCCAGTACTTC	CASSLDRGGAWQETQYF
TRBV5-5	TRBJ2-1	NA	TRBD2	15	TGTGCCAGCAGCTTGCGGGAGGGATCCCTCAATGAGCAGTTCTTC	CASSLREGSLNEQFF
TRBV28	TRBJ1-5	NA	TRBD1	16	TGTGCCAGCAGCCTGCTGGGACAGGGAACCGGTCAGCCCCAGCATTTT	CASSLLGQGTGQPQHF
TRBV28	TRBJ1-5	NA	NA	16	TGTGCCAGCAGTTTTCTGGGGCAGGGGATTAATCAGCCCCAGCATTTT	CASSFLGQGINQPQHF
TRBV5-4	TRBJ2-7	NA	TRBD2	14	TGTGCCAGCAGCTCGAAGGCGGGAGGGGACGAGCAGTACTTC	CASSSKAGGDEQYF
TRBV6-5	TRBJ1-3	few	NA	14	TGTGCCAGCCTTGGAGGGAACTCTGGAAACACCATATATTTT	CASLGGNSGNTIYF
TRBV19	TRBJ2-2	NA	TRBD1	16	TGTGCCAGTAGTATGGGGCAGGGGGCCTACACCGGGGAGCTGTTTTTT	CASSMGQGAYTGELFF
TRBV2	TRBJ2-3	once	TRBD2	16	TGTGCCGGCAGAGCAAGGACTAGCACTAGCACAGATACGCAGTATTTT	CAGRARTSTSTDTQYF
TRBV5-4	TRBJ2-5	NA	TRBD1	17	TGTGCCAGCAGCCTGAGACAGGGGGCAAGTAGGCAAGAGACCCAGTACTTC	CASSLRQGASRQETQYF
TRBV6-6	TRBJ1-5	NA	NA	13	TGTGCCGGGGCAGAGACGCCCCTAAGGGCCCAGCATTTT	CAGAETPLRAQHF
TRBV5-6	TRBJ1-1	NA	NA	14	TGTGCCAGCAGGATATTTGGACAGAGCACTGAAGCTTTCTTT	CASRIFGQSTEAFF
TRBV29-1	TRBJ2-2	NA	NA	15	TGCAGCGTTGAAGATGCCAGGGGTGGAACCGGGGAGCTGTTTTTT	CSVEDARGGTGELFF
TRBV7-9	TRBJ1-5	NA	NA	12	TGTGCCAGCAGCTCCACAGATCAGCCCCAGCATTTT	CASSSTDQPQHF
TRBV23-1	TRBJ2-1	NA	NA	18	TGCGCCAGCAGTCAATCAATCCTTGGGCCGGACTCCTACAATGAGCAGTTCTTC	CASSQSILGPDSYNEQFF
TRBV4-2	TRBJ1-5	NA	NA	14	TGTGCCAGCAGCTTGGCCAGTTACAATCAGCCCCAGCATTTT	CASSLASYNQPQHF
TRBV7-3	TRBJ2-7	NA	TRBD1	15	TGTGCCAGCAGCGAGCGCGCGGGACAGGGCGTCTTTCGGTACTTC	CASSERAGQGVFRYF
TRBV27	TRBJ1-4	NA	NA	14	TGTGCCAGCACCTCAACAGGGACTAATGAAAAACTGTTTTTT	CASTSTGTNEKLFF
TRBV28	TRBJ2-7	few	TRBD2	16	TGTGCCAGCAGTTCAATAGCGGGAGGGCCGGTTTACGAGCAGTACTTC	CASSSIAGGPVYEQYF
TRBV4-3	TRBJ2-3	NA	NA	15	TGCGCCAGCAGCCAAGAGAAGCGGCCGGCGGATACGCAGTATTTT	CASSQEKRPADTQYF